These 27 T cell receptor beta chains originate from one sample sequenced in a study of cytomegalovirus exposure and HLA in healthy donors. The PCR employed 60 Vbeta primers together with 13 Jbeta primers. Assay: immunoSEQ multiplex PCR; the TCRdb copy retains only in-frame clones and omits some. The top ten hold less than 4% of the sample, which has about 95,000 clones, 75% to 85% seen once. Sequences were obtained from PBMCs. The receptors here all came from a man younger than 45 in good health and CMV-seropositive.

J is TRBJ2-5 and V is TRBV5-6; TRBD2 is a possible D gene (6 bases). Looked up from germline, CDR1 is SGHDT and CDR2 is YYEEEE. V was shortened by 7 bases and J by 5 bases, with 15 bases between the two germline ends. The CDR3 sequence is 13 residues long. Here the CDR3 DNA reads TGTGCCAGCGCCCGTGGCGGGGTGGAGACCCAGTACTTC. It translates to CASARGGVETQYF. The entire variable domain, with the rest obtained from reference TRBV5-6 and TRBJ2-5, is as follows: DAGVTQSPTHLIKTRGQQVTLRCSPKSGHDTVSWYQQALGQGPQFIFQYYEEEERQRGNFPDRFSGHQFPNYSSELNVNALLLGDSALYLCASARGGVETQYFGPGTRLLVL.

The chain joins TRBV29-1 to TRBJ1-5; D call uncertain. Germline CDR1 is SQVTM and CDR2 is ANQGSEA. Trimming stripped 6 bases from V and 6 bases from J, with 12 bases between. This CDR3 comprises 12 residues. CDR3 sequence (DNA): TGCAGCGTCGCCTCCGGGAGTCAGCCCCAGCATTTT. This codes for CSVASGSQPQHF. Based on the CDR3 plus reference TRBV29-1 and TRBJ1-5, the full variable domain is SAVISQKPSRDICQRGTSLTIQCQVDSQVTMMFWYRQQPGQSLTLIATANQGSEATYESGFVIDKFPISRPNLTFSTLTVSNMSPEDSSIYLCSVASGSQPQHFGDGTRLSIL.

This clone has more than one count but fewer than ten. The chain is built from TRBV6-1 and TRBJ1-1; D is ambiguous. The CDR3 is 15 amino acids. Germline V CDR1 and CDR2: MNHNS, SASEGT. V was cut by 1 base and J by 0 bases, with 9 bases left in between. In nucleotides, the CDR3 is TGTGCCAGCAGTGAAGGGGCCGGGATGAACACTGAAGCTTTCTTT. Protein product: CASSEGAGMNTEAFF.

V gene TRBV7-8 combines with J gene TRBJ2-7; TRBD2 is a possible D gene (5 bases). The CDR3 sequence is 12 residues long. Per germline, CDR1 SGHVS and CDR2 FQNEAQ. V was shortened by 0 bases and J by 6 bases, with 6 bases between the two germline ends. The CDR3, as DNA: TGTGCCAGCAGCTTAGCGGGAGTCGAGCAGTACTTC. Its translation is CASSLAGVEQYF.

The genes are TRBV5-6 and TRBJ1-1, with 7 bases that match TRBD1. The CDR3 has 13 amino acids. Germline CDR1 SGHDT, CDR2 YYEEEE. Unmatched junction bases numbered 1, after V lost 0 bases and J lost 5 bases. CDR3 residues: CASSLDRGTEAFF. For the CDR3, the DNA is TGTGCCAGCAGCTTGGACAGGGGAACTGAAGCTTTCTTT.

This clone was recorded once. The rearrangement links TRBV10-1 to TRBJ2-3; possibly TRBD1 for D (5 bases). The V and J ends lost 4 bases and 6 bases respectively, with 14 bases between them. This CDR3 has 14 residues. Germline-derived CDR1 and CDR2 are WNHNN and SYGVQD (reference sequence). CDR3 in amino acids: CASSVGGAADTQYF. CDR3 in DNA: TGCGCCAGCAGTGTTGGTGGGGCGGCGGATACGCAGTATTTT.

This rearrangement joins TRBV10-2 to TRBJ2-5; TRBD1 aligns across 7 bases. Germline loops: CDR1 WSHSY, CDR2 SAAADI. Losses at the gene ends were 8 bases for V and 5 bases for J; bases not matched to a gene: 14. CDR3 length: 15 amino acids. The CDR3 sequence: CASGRQGVSQETQYF. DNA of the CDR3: TGCGCCAGCGGGAGACAGGGTGTCTCTCAGGAGACCCAGTACTTC.

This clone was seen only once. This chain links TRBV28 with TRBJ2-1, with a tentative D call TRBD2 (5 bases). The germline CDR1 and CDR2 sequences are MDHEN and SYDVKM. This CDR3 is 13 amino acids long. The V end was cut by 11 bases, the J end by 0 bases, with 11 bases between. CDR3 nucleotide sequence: TGTGCCGGGAGCACGAGCTCCTACAATGAGCAGTTCTTC. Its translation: CAGSTSSYNEQFF.

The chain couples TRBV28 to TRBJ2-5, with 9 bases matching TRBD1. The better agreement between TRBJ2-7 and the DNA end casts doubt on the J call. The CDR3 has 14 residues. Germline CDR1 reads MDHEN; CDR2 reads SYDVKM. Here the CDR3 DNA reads TGTGCCAGCAGATCAAACAGGGGGCTGGACGAGCAGTACTTC. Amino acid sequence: CASRSNRGLDEQYF.

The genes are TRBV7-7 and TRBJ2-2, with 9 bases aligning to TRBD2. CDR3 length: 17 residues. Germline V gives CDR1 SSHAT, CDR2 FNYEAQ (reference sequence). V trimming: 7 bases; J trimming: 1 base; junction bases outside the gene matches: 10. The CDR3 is CASTPVGLALNTGELFF. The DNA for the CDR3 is TGTGCCAGCACCCCCGTGGGACTAGCTCTGAACACCGGGGAGCTGTTTTTT.

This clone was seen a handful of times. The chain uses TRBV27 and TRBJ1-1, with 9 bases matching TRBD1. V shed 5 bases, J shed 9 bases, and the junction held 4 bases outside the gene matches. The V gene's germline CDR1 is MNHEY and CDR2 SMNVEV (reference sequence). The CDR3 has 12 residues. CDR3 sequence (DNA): TGTGCCAGCAGTCAGGACAGGGGAAAAGCTTTCTTT. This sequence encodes CASSQDRGKAFF.

The CDR3 reads CASSLTGTGNTIYF. The CDR3 DNA sequence: TGCGCCAGCAGCCTGACAGGGACTGGAAACACCATATATTTT. The J gene is TRBJ1-3, the V gene TRBV5-1, with TRBD1 identical over 7 bases. Per germline, CDR1 SGHRS and CDR2 YFSETQ. V was clipped by 4 bases and J by 2 bases; unmatched bases: 3. The length of the CDR3 is 14 residues.

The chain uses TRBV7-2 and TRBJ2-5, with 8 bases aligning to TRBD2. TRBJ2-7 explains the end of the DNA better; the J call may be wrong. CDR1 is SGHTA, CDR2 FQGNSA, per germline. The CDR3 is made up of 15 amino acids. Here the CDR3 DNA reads TGTGCCAGCAACCAGACCCCGGGAGGGCCCTACGAGCAGTACTTC. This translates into CASNQTPGGPYEQYF.

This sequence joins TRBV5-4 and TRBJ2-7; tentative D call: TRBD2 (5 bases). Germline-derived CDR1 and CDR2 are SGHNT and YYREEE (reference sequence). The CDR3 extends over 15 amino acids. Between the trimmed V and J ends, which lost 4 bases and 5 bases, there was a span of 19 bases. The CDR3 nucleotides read TGTGCCAGCAGCCCCAGCGGTGGCCCGCTTAACGAGCAGTACTTC. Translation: CASSPSGGPLNEQYF.

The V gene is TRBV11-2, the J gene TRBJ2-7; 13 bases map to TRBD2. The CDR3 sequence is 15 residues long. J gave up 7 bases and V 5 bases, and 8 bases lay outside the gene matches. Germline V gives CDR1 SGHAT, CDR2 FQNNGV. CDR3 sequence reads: CASSARGLAGAEQYF. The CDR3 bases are TGTGCCAGCAGCGCCCGAGGACTAGCGGGGGCGGAGCAGTACTTC. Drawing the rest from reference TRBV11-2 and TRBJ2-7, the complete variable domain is EAGVAQSPRYKIIEKRQSVAFWCNPISGHATLYWYQQILGQGPKLLIQFQNNGVVDDSQLPKDRFSAERLKGVDSTLKIQPAKLEDSAVYLCASSARGLAGAEQYFGPGTRLTVT.

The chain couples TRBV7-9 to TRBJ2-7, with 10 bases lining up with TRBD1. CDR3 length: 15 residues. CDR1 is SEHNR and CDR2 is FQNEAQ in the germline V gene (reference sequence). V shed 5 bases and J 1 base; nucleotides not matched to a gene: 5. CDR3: CASSHPGQGSYEQYF. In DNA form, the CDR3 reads TGTGCCAGCAGCCATCCGGGACAGGGGTCCTACGAGCAGTACTTC.

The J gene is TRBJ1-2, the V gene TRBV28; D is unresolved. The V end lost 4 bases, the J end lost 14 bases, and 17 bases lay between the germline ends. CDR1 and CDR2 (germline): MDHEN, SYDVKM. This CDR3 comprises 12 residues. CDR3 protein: CASSYKGSLRTF. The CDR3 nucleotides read TGTGCCAGCAGTTACAAAGGAAGTTTGAGGACCTTC.

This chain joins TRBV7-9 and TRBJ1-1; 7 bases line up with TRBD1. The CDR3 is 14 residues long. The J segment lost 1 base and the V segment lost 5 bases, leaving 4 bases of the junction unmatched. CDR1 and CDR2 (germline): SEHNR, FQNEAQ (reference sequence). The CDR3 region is CASSQGQQNTEAFF. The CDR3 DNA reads TGTGCCAGCAGCCAGGGACAGCAGAACACTGAAGCTTTCTTT.

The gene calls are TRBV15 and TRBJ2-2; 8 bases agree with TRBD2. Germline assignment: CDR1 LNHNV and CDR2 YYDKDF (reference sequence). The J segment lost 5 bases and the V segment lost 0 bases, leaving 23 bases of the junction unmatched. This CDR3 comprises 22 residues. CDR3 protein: CATSRERDGNGLAGPRTGELFF. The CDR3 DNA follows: TGTGCCACCAGCAGAGAAAGGGACGGAAATGGGCTAGCGGGTCCCCGGACCGGGGAGCTGTTTTTT.

CDR3: CASSPQWAAGETGDEQYF. In nucleotides, the CDR3 is TGTGCCAGCAGTCCCCAATGGGCCGCAGGGGAAACAGGTGACGAGCAGTACTTC. The chain couples TRBV28 to TRBJ2-7, with D possibly TRBD1 on 6 matching bases. Germline-derived CDR1 and CDR2 are MDHEN and SYDVKM. The V end lost 5 bases, the J end lost 5 bases, and 28 bases lay between the germline ends. CDR3 length: 18 amino acids.

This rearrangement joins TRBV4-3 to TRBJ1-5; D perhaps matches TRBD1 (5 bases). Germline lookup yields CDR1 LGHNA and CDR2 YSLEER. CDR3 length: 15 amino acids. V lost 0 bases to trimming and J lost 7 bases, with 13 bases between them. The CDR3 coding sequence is TGCGCCAGCAGCCAAGAGGGGGGGGGTGGCCAGCCCCAGCATTTT. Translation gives CASSQEGGGGQPQHF.

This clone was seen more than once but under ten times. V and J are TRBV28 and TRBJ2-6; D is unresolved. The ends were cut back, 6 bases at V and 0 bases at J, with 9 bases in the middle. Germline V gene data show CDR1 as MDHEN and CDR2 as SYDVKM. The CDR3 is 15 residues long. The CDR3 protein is CASRRRSSGANVLTF. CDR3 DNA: TGTGCCAGCAGGAGGCGGAGCTCTGGGGCCAACGTCCTGACTTTC.

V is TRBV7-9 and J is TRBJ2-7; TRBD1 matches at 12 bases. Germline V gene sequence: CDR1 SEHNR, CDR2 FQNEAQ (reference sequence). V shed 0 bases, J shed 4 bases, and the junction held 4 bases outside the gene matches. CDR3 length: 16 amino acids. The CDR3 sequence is CASSLAGTGGAYEQYF. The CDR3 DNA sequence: TGTGCCAGCAGCTTAGCGGGGACAGGGGGCGCGTACGAGCAGTACTTC.

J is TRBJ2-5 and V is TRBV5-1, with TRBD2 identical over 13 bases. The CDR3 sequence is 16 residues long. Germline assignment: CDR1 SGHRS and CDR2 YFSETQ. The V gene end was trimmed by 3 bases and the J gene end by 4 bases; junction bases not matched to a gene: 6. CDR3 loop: CASSSRTSGGLETQYF. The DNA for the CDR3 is TGCGCCAGCAGCTCCCGGACTAGCGGGGGACTAGAGACCCAGTACTTC.

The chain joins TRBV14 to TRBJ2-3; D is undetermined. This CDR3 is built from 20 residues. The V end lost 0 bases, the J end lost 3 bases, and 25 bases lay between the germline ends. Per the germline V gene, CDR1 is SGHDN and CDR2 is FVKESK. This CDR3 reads CASSQDMVAVTPLGTDTQYF. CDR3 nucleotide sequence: TGTGCCAGCAGCCAAGATATGGTGGCGGTAACCCCCCTGGGTACAGATACGCAGTATTTT.

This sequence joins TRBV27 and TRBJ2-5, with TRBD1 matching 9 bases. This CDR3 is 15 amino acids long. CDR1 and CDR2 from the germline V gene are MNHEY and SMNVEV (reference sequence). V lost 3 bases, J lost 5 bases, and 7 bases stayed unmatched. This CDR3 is CASSFGTGRMETQYF. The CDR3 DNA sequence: TGTGCCAGCAGTTTCGGGACAGGGAGGATGGAGACCCAGTACTTC.

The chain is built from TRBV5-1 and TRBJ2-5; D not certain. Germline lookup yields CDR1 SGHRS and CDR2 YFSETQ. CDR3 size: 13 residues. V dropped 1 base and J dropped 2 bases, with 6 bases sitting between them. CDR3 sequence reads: CASSLNRQETQYF. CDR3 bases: TGCGCCAGCAGCTTGAACAGACAAGAGACCCAGTACTTC.